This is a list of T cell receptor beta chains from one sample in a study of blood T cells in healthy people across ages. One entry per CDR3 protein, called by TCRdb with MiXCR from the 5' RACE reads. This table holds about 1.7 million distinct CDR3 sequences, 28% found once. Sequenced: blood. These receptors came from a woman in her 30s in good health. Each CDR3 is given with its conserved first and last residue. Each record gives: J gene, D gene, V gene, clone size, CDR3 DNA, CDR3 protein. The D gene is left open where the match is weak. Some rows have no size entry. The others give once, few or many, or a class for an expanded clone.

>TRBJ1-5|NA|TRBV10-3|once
TGTGCCATCAGTGATAGGAGCCAGCCCCAGCATTTT
CAISDRSQPQHF
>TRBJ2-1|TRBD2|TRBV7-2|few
TGTGCCAGCAGCTTGTTTGCGGGAGGGAGGGATGAGCAGTTCTTC
CASSLFAGGRDEQFF
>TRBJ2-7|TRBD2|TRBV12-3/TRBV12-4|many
TGTGCCAGCAGTTTTGGTCCTGGTAGCGGGGGGGCCTTATACGAGCAGTACTTC
CASSFGPGSGGALYEQYF
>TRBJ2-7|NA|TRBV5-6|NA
TGTGTCAGCAGCTGGGGGACTGAGGCCTACGAGCAGTACTTC
CVSSWGTEAYEQYF
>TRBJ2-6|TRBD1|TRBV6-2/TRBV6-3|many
TGTGCCAGCAGTTCTCGACAGGGCGCCCCTGGGGCCAACGTCCTGACTTTC
CASSSRQGAPGANVLTF
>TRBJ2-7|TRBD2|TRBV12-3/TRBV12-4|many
TGTGCCAGCAGTTTGAAGCGGGAGCCCTACGAGCAGTACTTC
CASSLKREPYEQYF
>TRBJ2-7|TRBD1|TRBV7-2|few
TGTGCCAGCAGCTTAGTATTATTGGGACAGGATCGCTACGAGCAGTACTTC
CASSLVLLGQDRYEQYF
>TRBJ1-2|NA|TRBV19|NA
TGTGCCAGTACCCCCGAGGGGCCAGCCTATGGCTACACCTTC
CASTPEGPAYGYTF
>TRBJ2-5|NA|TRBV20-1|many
TGCAGTGCTAGAGATCGCCGCAGGGGAGGAGAGACCCAGTACTTC
CSARDRRRGGETQYF
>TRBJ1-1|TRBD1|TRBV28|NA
TGTGCCAGCAGTTTATTGGAGGGCGGGACAGGGGGCGACGGCACTGAAGCTTTCTTT
CASSLLEGGTGGDGTEAFF
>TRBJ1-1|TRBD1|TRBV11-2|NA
TGTGCCAGCAGCCGTGCGGGGGACAGACCAGCAGGAGCTGAAGCTTTCTTT
CASSRAGDRPAGAEAFF
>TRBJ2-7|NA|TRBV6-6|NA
TGTGCCAGCTGTGTGGGGGGGGGCCACGAGCAGTACTTC
CASCVGGGHEQYF
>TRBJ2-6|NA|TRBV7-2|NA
TGTGCCAGCAGCTTAGCGCTAAGGGCAGGGAATTCTGGGGCCAACGTCCTGACTTTC
CASSLALRAGNSGANVLTF
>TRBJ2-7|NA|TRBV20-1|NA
TGCAGTGCTTCCCAAACTACTGCCTACGAGCAGTACTTC
CSASQTTAYEQYF
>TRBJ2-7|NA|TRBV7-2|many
TGTGCCAGCAGCCAGGGCTGGGGCGAGCAGTACTTC
CASSQGWGEQYF
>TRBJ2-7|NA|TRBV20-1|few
TGCAGTGCTAGAAGCCCGGGACCCGGGGGCTACGAGCAGTACTTC
CSARSPGPGGYEQYF
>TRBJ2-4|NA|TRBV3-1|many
TGTGCCAGCAGCCAAGGGGTTTCGTCTAACATTCAGTACTTC
CASSQGVSSNIQYF
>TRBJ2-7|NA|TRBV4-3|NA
TGCGCCAGCAGCCGAGACAGGACCAGCGGTCACTACGAGCAGTACTTC
CASSRDRTSGHYEQYF
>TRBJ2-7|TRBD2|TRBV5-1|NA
TGCGCCAGCAGCGACCGGACTAGGGGCTACGAGCAGTACTTC
CASSDRTRGYEQYF
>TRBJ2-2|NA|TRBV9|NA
TGTGCCAGCAGCGTAGGTCAAGGGGAGGGACAGTACACCGGGGAGCTGTTTTTT
CASSVGQGEGQYTGELFF
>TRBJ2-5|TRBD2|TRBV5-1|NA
TGCGCCAGCAGCTTGGCGGGACTAGCGGGCCCTTGGTACCAAGAGACCCAGTACTTC
CASSLAGLAGPWYQETQYF
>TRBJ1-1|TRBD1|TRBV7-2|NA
TGTGCCAGCAGCCGCCGAGGGGGCGCCAACACTGAAGCTTTCTTT
CASSRRGGANTEAFF
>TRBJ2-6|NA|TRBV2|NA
TGTGCCAGCAGAAGAGCCTATGTCCAGGGCCTATGGACTGGGGCCAACGTCCTGACTTTC
CASRRAYVQGLWTGANVLTF
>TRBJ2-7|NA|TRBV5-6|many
TGTGCCAGCAGCTTAGTTCCAGACGAGCAGTACTTC
CASSLVPDEQYF
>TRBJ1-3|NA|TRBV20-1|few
TGCAGTGCCCTAACACGAGGCACCATATATTTT
CSALTRGTIYF
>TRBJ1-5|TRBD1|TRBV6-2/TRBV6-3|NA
TGTGCCAGCAGTTCCGAACGGGACAGGGGACTCGTGAGAGATCAGCCCCAGCATTTT
CASSSERDRGLVRDQPQHF
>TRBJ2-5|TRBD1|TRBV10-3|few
TGTGCCCTTGGGACAGGGGTGGGCTTGGAGCAGTACTTC
CALGTGVGLEQYF
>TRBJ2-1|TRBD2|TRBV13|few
TGTGCCAGCAGTCAATTAGCGGGAGGGAGCCCCTACAATGAGCAGTTCTTC
CASSQLAGGSPYNEQFF